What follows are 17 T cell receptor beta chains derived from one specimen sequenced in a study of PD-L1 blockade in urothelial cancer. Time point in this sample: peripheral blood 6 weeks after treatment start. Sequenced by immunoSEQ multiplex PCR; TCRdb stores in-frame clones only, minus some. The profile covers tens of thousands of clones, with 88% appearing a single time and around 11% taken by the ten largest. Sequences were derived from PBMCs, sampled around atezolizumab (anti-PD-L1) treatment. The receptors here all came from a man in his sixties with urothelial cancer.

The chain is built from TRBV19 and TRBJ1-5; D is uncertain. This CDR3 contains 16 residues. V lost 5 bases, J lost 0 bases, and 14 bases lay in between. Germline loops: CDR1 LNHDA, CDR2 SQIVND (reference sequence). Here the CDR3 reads CASSPFRSNSNQPQHF. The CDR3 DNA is TGTGCCAGTAGTCCTTTCAGATCAAATAGCAATCAGCCCCAGCATTTT.

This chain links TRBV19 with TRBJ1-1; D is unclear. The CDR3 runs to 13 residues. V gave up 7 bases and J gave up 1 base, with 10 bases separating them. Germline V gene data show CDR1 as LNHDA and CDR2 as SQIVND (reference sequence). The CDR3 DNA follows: TGTGCCAGTAACCCCACAGAGAACACTGAAGCTTTCTTT. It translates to CASNPTENTEAFF.

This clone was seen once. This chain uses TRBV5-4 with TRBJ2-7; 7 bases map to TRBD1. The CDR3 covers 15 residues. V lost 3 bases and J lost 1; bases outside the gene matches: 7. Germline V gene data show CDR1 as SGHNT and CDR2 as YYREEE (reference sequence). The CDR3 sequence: CASSWGQLGSYEQYF. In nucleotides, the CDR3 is TGTGCCAGCAGCTGGGGACAGTTGGGTTCCTACGAGCAGTACTTC.

Here the CDR3 reads CASRLTGGASTDTQYF. In DNA form, the CDR3 reads TGCGCCAGCAGACTAACAGGGGGCGCCTCGACAGATACGCAGTATTTT. The chain recombines TRBV5-1 with TRBJ2-3; 9 bases map to TRBD1. The germline V gene encodes CDR1 SGHRS and CDR2 YFSETQ. The V gene end was trimmed by 5 bases and the J gene end by 3 bases; junction bases not matched to a gene: 10. The CDR3 spans 16 residues.

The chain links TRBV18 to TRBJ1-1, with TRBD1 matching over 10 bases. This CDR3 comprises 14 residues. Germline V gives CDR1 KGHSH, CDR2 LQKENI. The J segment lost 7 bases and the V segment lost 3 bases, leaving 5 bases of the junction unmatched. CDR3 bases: TGTGCCAGCTCACCCGGGACAGGGGACTTTGAAGCTTTCTTT. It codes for CASSPGTGDFEAFF.

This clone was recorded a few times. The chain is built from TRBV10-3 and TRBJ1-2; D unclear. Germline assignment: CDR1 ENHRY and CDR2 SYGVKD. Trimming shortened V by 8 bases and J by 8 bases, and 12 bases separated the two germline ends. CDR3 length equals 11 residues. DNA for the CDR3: TGTGCCATCGGTGCGACTAACGGCTACACCTTC. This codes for CAIGATNGYTF.

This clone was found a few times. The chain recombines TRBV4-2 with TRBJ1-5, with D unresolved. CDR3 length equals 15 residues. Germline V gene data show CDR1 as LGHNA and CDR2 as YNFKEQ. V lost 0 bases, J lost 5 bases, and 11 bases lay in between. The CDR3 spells CASSQDLGGHQPQHF. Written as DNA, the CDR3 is TGTGCCAGCAGCCAAGATCTAGGAGGGCATCAGCCCCAGCATTTT.

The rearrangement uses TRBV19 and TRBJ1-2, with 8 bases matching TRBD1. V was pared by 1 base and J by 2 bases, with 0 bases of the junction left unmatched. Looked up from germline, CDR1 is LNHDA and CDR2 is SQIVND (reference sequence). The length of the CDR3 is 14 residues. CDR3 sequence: CASSIGTGNYGYTF. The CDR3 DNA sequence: TGTGCCAGTAGTATAGGGACAGGGAACTATGGCTACACCTTC.

CDR3 sequence reads: CASSWTGSESPLHF. In DNA, the CDR3 is TGCGCCAGCAGCTGGACAGGGTCTGAGTCACCCCTCCACTTT. The chain is built from TRBV5-1 and TRBJ1-6; 8 bases fit TRBD1. This CDR3 is built from 14 residues. J gave up 10 bases and V 3 bases, and 6 bases lay outside the gene matches. Germline CDR1 reads SGHRS; CDR2 reads YFSETQ.

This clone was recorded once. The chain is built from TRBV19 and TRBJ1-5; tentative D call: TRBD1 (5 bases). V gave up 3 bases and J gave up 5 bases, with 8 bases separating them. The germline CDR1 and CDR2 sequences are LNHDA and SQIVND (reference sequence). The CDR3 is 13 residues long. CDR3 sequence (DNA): TGTGCCAGTAGTATTATCAGGGATCAGCCCCAGCATTTT. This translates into CASSIIRDQPQHF. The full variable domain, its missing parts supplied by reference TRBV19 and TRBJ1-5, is DGGITQSPKYLFRKEGQNVTLSCEQNLNHDAMYWYRQDPGQGLRLIYYSQIVNDFQKGDIAEGYSVSREKKESFPLTVTSAQKNPTAFYLCASSIIRDQPQHFGDGTRLSIL.

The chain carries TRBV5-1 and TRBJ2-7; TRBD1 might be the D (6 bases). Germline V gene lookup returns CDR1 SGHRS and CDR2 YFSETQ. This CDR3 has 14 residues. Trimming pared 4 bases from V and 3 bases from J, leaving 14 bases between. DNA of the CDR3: TGCGCCAGCAGCCCGGGTGGACAGATCTACGAGCAGTACTTC. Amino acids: CASSPGGQIYEQYF. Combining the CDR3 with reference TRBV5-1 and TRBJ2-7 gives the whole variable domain KAGVTQTPRYLIKTRGQQVTLSCSPISGHRSVSWYQQTPGQGLQFLFEYFSETQRNKGNFPGRFSGRQFSNSRSEMNVSTLELGDSALYLCASSPGGQIYEQYFGPGTRLTVT.

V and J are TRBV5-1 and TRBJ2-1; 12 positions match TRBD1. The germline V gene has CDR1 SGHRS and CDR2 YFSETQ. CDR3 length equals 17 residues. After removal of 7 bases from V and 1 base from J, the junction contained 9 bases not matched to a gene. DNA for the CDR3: TGCGCCAGCGGCCCCGGGACAGGGGGCTTTTCCTACAATGAGCAGTTCTTC. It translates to CASGPGTGGFSYNEQFF.

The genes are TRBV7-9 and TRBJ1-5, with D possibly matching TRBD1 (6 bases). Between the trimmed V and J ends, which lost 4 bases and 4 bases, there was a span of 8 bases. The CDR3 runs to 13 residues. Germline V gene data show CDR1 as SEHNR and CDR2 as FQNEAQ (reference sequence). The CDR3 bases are TGTGCCAGCAGCTATACAGGGAATCAGCCCCAGCATTTT. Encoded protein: CASSYTGNQPQHF.

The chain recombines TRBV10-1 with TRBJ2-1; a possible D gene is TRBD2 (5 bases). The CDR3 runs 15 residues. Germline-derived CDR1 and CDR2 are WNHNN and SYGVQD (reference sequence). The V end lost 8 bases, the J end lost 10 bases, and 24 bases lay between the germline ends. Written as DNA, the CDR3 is TGCGCCAGCCTTCCCCATTCCCCCAGCGGTTTCGAGCAGTTCTTC. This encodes CASLPHSPSGFEQFF.

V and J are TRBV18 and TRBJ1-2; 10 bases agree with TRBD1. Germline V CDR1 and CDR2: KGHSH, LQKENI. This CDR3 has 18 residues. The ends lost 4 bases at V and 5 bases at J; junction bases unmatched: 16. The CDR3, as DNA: TGTGCCAGCTCACAGAGAGCGAACCCGGGACAGGGGCTTTATGGCTACACCTTC. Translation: CASSQRANPGQGLYGYTF.

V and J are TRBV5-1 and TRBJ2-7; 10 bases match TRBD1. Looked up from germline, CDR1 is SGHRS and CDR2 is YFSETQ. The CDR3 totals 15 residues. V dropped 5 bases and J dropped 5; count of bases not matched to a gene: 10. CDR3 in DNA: TGCGCCAGCAGATCCTACGGGACAGGGGTGGACGAGCAGTACTTC. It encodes CASRSYGTGVDEQYF.

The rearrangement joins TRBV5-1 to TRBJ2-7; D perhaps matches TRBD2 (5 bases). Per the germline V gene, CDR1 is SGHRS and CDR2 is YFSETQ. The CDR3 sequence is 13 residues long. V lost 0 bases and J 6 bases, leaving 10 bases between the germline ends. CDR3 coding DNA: TGCGCCAGCAGCTTGGGACTAAAGGGCGAGCAGTACTTC. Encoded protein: CASSLGLKGEQYF.